This TCR beta chain was observed in a study of CD8+ T cells in alopecia areata. Study-level information: In an open-label trial, patients got 5 to 10 mg tofacitinib twice daily. Tofacitinib ran 6 to 18 months, followed by 6 months off drug. The study, taken as a whole, reports: Expanded CD8+ clones among the top 100, and scalp clonality, were significantly decreased by tofacitinib. Higher clonality was seen in lesional scalp than in normal scalp, especially in alopecia totalis/universalis.

Treatment: oral pan-JAK inhibitor, 5-10 mg twice daily. Samples from alopecia areata patients were lesional scalp punch biopsies and peripheral blood. After isolation, RNA underwent reverse transcription to generate cDNA as the sequencing template. Some clones are missing from TCRdb's copy, which holds only in-frame ones; the method was immunoSEQ multiplex PCR. The sample has some 4,000 clones; less than 75% are singletons. Remarks on this clone: The antigen remains unidentified.

The sample in question was skin, obtained at week 24, from a patient treated with tofacitinib. The source is a human donor with alopecia areata.

The CDR3 is CASSLGEKLFF. For the CDR3, the DNA is TGTGCCAGCAGCTTGGGCGAAAAACTGTTTTTT. The V call is TRBV5-4, the J call TRBJ1-4; no definite D call. Germline lookup yields CDR1 SGHNT and CDR2 YYREEE (reference sequence). There are 11 residues in the CDR3. Between the trimmed V and J ends, which lost 0 bases and 8 bases, there was a span of 2 bases.